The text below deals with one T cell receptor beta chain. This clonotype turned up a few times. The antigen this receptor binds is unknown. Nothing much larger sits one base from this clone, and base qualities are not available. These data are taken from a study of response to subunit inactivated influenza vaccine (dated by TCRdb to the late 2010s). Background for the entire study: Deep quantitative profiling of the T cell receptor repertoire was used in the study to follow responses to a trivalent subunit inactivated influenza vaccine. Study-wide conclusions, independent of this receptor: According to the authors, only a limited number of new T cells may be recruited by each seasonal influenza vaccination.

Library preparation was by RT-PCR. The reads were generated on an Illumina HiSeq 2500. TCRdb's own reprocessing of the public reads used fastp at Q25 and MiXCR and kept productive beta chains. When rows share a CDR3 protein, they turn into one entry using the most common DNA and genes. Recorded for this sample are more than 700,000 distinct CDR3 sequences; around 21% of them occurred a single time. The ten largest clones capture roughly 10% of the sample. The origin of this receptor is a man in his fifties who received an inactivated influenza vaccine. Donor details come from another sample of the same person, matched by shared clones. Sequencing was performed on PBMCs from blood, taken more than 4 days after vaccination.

The encoded CDR3 is CASSFERRVYNEQFF. The nucleotide sequence is TGCGCCAGCAGTTTCGAGCGGCGAGTCTACAATGAGCAGTTCTTC. In this chain, TRBV4-1 is recombined with TRBJ2-1, and TRBD2 may be the D gene, going by 5 matching bases. There are 15 amino acids in the CDR3, from cysteine to phenylalanine inclusive. Of all the DNA, just the CDR3 is kept, 45 bases in frame from base 1. Deletion took 6 bases off V and 3 bases off J, with a span of 15 bases between the germline ends. Taken from the germline V gene, the CDR1 and CDR2 loops are MGHRA and YSYEKL.